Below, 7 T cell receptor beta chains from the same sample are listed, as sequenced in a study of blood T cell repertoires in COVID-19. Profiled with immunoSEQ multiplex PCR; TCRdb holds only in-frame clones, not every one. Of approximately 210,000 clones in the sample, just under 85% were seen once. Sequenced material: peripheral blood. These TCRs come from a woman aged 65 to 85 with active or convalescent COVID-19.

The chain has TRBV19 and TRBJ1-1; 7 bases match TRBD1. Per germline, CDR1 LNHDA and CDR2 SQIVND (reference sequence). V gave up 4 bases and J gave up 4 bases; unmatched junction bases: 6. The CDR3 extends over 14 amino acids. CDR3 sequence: CASSKDNRGTEAFF. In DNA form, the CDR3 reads TGTGCCAGTAGTAAAGATAACAGGGGCACTGAAGCTTTCTTT.

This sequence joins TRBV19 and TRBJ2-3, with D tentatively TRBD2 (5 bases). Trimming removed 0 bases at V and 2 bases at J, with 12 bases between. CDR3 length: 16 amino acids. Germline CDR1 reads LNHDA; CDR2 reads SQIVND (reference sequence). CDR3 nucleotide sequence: TGTGCCAGTAGTATAGATACCGGACTCTCCACAGATACGCAGTATTTT. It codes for CASSIDTGLSTDTQYF.

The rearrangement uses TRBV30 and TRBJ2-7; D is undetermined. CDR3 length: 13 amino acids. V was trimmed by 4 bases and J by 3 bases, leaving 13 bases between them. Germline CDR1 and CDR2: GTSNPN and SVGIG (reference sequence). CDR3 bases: TGTGCCTGGAAGACCGTTCGGAGCTACGAGCAGTACTTC. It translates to CAWKTVRSYEQYF.

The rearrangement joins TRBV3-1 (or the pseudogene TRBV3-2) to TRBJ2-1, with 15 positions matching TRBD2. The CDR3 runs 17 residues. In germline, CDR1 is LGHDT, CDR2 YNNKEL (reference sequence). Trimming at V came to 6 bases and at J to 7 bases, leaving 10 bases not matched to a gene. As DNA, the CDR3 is TGTGCCAGCAGTAGCACTCCCGGGACTAGCGGGAGGAATGAGCAGTTCTTC. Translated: CASSSTPGTSGRNEQFF.

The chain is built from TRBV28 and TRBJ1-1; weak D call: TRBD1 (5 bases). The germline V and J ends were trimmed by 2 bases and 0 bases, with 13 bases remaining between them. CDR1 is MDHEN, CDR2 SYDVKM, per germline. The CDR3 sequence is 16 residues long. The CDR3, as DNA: TGTGCCAGCAGTTTACGGAGGGGACCGGTGAACACTGAAGCTTTCTTT. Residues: CASSLRRGPVNTEAFF.

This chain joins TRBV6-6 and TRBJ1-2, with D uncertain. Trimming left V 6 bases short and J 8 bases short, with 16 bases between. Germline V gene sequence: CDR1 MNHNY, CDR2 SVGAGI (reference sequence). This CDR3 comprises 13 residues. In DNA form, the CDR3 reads TGTGCCAGCAGCCCACTTCAGGAGGGCGGCTACACCTTC. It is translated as CASSPLQEGGYTF.

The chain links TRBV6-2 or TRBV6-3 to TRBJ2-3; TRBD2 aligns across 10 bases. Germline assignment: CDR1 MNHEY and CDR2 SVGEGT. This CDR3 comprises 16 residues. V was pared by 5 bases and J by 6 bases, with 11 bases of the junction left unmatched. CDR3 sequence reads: CASSLTSGPWGDTQYF. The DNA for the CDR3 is TGTGCCAGCAGTCTGACTAGCGGGCCTTGGGGCGATACGCAGTATTTT.